The clone carrying this T cell receptor delta chain was picked up many times. TCRdb records a much larger clone's protein for this DNA, with a difference at residue 16 that likely arises from a read error; the protein given is the translation of the DNA. The source of the sample is a study of γδ T cells in repeated Plasmodium falciparum infection. Study background: Donors had four controlled P. falciparum NF54 infections over roughly 590 days.

TCRdb reapplied CATT to the multiplex PCR reads. The sample records 50,000 to 65,000 delta-chain clones, roughly 1.8% being singletons. Flow sorting of PBMC yielded separate Vgamma9/Vdelta2+ and Vdelta2-negative gammadelta T cell populations for bulk repertoire analysis. The CDR3 runs 20 residues. Germline V gene sequence: CDR1 TSWWSYY, CDR2 QGS. V shed 1 base, J shed 7 bases, and the junction held 18 bases outside the gene matches. The rearrangement joins TRDV1 to TRDJ1; 13 bases line up with TRDD3. Sequencing was performed on gamma-delta T cells from blood. This clonotype was sampled from a pool of human donors (malaria-infected and uninfected, not separated). Here the CDR3 reads CALGEPYPNLYWGIRGKLIF. CDR3 sequence (DNA): TGTGCTCTTGGGGAACCCTACCCAAACCTCTACTGGGGGATACGAGGTAAACTCATCTTT.